This T cell receptor beta chain was sequenced in a study of T cells in Graves' hyperthyroidism and ophthalmopathy. TCR beta CDR3 region amplification was performed from RNA transcripts. The primer set for the first-round RT-PCR of the TCR CDR3 was HTBI. TCRdb recomputed calls from the multiplex PCR reads with MiXCR, one row per CDR3 protein. The data hold 100,000 to 140,000 distinct CDR3 sequences, with 15% to 20% observed a single time. V lost 2 bases, J lost 6 bases, and 12 bases lay in between. Germline loops: CDR1 SGHTA, CDR2 FQGNSA. The CDR3 runs 14 residues. About this clonotype itself: A much bigger clone sits one base away, suggesting this may be a read error.

Any patient presenting with uncontrolled infection, other autoimmune disease, pregnancy or lactation was left out. The gene calls are TRBV7-2 and TRBJ2-3; D remains ambiguous. The clonotype was recovered from a woman aged 50 to 60 with Graves' hyperthyroidism. The specimen sequenced was blood. CDR3 nucleotides: TGTGCCAGCAGCTTACCCAACAGTGCGGATACGCAGTATTTT. Its protein product is CASSLPNSADTQYF.